This passage covers 10 T cell receptor beta chains from one sample sequenced in a study of T-cell memory formation after mild COVID-19. TCRdb independently ran MiXCR on the 5' RACE reads; one entry per CDR3 protein. The repertoire consists of about 360,000 distinct CDR3 sequences, with around 14% occurring once and the leading ten covering roughly a fifth. The sequenced material came from PBMCs or a T cell subset sorted from them (not recorded which). The source of these receptors is a man younger than 30 who had mild COVID-19 (a few samples of this study predate the infection). Cell type and time point are not known.

The chain couples TRBV29-1 to TRBJ1-2, with 10 bases lining up with TRBD1. Trimming at V came to 6 bases and at J to 0 bases, leaving 7 bases not matched to a gene. From germline, CDR1 is SQVTM and CDR2 ANQGSEA. The CDR3 totals 15 residues. This CDR3 reads CSVPGQGYTNYGYTF. The CDR3 coding sequence is TGCAGCGTCCCGGGACAGGGGTACACTAACTATGGCTACACCTTC. The full variable domain, in which reference TRBV29-1 and TRBJ1-2 provide the parts outside the CDR3, is SAVISQKPSRDICQRGTSLTIQCQVDSQVTMMFWYRQQPGQSLTLIATANQGSEATYESGFVIDKFPISRPNLTFSTLTVSNMSPEDSSIYLCSVPGQGYTNYGYTFGSGTRLTVV.

V and J are TRBV7-2 and TRBJ2-3; no clear D gene. V was clipped by 3 bases and J by 3 bases, with 10 bases between them. Germline CDR1 and CDR2: SGHTA and FQGNSA. This CDR3 has 14 amino acids. The CDR3 loop is CASSLERHTDTQYF. The CDR3 coding sequence is TGTGCCAGCAGCTTGGAGCGTCATACAGATACGCAGTATTTT.

In its sample, this clonotype was seen a few times. The genes are TRBV12-3 or TRBV12-4 and TRBJ2-2; 7 positions agree with TRBD1. The CDR3 runs 14 residues. The junction had 5 bases not matched to a gene; V was cut back by 4 bases and J by 6 bases. In DNA form, the CDR3 reads TGTGCCAGCAGTTCCCCTCAGGGGGCCGGGGAGCTGTTTTTT. It specifies CASSSPQGAGELFF.

This clonotype came up many times. V usage is TRBV29-1 and J usage is TRBJ2-5, with TRBD2 as a possible D gene (5 bases). V gave up 4 bases and J gave up 1 base, with 7 bases separating them. The germline CDR1 and CDR2 sequences are SQVTM and ANQGSEA. The CDR3 totals 12 residues. CDR3 loop: CSVGRSQETQYF. Here the CDR3 DNA reads TGCAGCGTTGGGAGGAGCCAAGAGACCCAGTACTTC.

The chain uses TRBV7-8 and TRBJ2-1; TRBD2 is a possible D gene (6 bases). V gave up 5 bases and J gave up 16 bases, with 24 bases separating them. Germline CDR1 SGHVS, CDR2 FQNEAQ. The CDR3 spans 14 residues. This CDR3 reads CASSPLVPGGSSFF. The DNA for the CDR3 is TGTGCCAGCAGCCCACTCGTCCCCGGGGGATCTTCTTTCTTC.

This chain connects TRBV5-1 to TRBJ1-6; the D is unclear. V lost 0 bases and J lost 9, with 13 bases in between. Germline CDR1 reads SGHRS; CDR2 reads YFSETQ. The length of the CDR3 is 15 residues. The CDR3 bases are TGCGCCAGCAGCTTGGACCGACGGATGGGTTCACCCCTCCACTTT. This sequence encodes CASSLDRRMGSPLHF.

The chain is built from TRBV7-2 and TRBJ2-4; no firm D call. The CDR3 spans 13 residues. Germline V gene data show CDR1 as SGHTA and CDR2 as FQGNSA. The germline V and J ends were trimmed by 1 base and 7 bases, with 8 bases remaining between them. The CDR3, as DNA: TGTGCCAGCAGCTTAGAGGACGCGAACATTCAGTACTTC. Its translation: CASSLEDANIQYF.

J is TRBJ1-2 and V is TRBV7-9; TRBD1 matches at 8 bases. Per the germline V gene, CDR1 is SEHNR and CDR2 is FQNEAQ (reference sequence). V trimming: 3 bases; J trimming: 10 bases; junction bases outside the gene matches: 10. The CDR3 is 14 amino acids. The CDR3: CASSFPRQGISYTF. CDR3 sequence (DNA): TGTGCCAGCAGCTTTCCGAGACAGGGGATTTCCTACACCTTC.

At least ten counts were recorded for this clonotype. The chain combines TRBV20-1 with TRBJ2-5, with a possible D match to TRBD1 (5 bases). Trimming took off 2 bases at V and 4 bases at J, with 5 bases between the two ends. The CDR3 runs to 11 residues. The V gene's germline CDR1 is DFQATT and CDR2 SNEGSKA (reference sequence). The CDR3 coding sequence is TGCAGTGCTAGACAGGGAGAGACCCAGTACTTC. Its translation: CSARQGETQYF.

The chain employs TRBV29-1 and TRBJ2-1, with D possibly TRBD1 on 5 matching bases. V was clipped by 8 bases and J by 9 bases, with 20 bases between them. The CDR3 covers 13 residues. From germline, CDR1 is SQVTM and CDR2 ANQGSEA. Written as DNA, the CDR3 is TGCAGCACAAGAGCCCAGGGATCCAGTGAGCAGTTCTTC. Protein product: CSTRAQGSSEQFF.